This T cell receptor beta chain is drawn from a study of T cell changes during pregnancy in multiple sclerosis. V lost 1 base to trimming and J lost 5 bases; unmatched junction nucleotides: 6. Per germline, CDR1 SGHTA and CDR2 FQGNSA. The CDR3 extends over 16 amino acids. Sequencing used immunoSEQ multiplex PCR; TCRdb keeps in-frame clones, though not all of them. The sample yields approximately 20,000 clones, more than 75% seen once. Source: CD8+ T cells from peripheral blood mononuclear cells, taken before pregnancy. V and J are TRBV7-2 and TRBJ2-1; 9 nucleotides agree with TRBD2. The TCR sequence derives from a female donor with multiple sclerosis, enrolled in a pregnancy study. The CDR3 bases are TGTGCCAGCAGCTTAGTGCGGGAGGGCCTCGACAATGAGCAGTTCTTC. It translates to CASSLVREGLDNEQFF.